Given below is one T cell receptor (beta chain) in context. This sample stems from a study of blood T cell repertoires in COVID-19. Across the whole study: Whether acute or convalescent, the COVID-19 samples came from the United States, Italy and Spain. PBMCs, B-cell-depleted T cells, or T cells were the source of the cDNA or gDNA that made up the material.

The germline V gene has CDR1 DFQATT and CDR2 SNEGSKA (reference sequence). There are 11 residues in the CDR3. Between the trimmed V and J ends, which lost 8 bases and 5 bases, there was a span of 12 bases. In the source study's methods: Reference gene primer amplification yielded estimated nucleated cell counts. TCRdb's table, derived via immunoSEQ multiplex PCR, lists solely in-frame clones and lacks some. V and J calls and clone size are as listed in that table; D and trimming were resolved from the DNA. The data show about 150,000 clones, around three quarters seen once. The sequencing input was peripheral blood. The chain couples TRBV20-1 to TRBJ1-1; D is undetermined. The clonotype comes from a man aged 50 to 59 with active or convalescent COVID-19. The CDR3 DNA reads TGCAGTAGGAATAGGGAGACTGAAGCTTTCTTT. It encodes CSRNRETEAFF.